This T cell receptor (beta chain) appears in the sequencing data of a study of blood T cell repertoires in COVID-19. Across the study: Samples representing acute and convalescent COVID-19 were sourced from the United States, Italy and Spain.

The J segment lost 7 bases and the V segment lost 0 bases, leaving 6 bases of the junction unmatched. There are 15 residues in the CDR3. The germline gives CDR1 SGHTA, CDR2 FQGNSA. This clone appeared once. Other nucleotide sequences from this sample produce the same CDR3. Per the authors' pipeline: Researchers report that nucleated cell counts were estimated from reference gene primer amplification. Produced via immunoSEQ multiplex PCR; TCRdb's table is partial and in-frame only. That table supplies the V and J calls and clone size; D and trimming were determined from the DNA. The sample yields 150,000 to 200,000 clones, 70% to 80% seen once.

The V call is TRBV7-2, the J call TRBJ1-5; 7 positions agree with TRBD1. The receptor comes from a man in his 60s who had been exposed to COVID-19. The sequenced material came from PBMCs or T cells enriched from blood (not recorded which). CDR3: CASSLAGGARQPQHF. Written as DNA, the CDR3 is TGTGCCAGCAGCTTAGCAGGGGGCGCAAGGCAGCCCCAGCATTTT.